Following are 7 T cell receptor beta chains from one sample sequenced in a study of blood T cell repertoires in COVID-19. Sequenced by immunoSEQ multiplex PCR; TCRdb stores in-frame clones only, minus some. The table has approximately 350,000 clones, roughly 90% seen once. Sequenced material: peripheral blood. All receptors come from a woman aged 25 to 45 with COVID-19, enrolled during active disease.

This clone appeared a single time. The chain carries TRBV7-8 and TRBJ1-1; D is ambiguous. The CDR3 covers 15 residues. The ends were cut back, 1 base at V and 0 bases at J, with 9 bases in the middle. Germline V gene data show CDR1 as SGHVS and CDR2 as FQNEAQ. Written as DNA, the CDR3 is TGTGCCAGCAGCTTAGGGGCGCAGATGAACACTGAAGCTTTCTTT. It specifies CASSLGAQMNTEAFF.

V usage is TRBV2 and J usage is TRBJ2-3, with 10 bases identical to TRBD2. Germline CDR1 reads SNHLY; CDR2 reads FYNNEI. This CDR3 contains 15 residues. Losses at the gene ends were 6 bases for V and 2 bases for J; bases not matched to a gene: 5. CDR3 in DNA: TGTGCCAGCAGCCTGGGACTAGCGCCCACAGATACGCAGTATTTT. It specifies CASSLGLAPTDTQYF.

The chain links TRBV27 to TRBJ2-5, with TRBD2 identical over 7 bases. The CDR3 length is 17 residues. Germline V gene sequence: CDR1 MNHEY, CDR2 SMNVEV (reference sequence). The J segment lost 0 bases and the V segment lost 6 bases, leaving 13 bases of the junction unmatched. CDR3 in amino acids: CASSPLGGVDYQETQYF. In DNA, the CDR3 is TGTGCCAGCAGCCCCCTGGGAGGGGTCGACTACCAAGAGACCCAGTACTTC.

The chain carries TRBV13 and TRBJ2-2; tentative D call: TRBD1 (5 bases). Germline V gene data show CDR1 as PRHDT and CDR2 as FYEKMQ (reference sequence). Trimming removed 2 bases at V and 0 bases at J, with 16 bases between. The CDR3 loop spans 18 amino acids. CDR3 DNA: TGTGCCAGCAGCTTAAGATTCCTAGTAGGGGCGAACACCGGGGAGCTGTTTTTT. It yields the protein CASSLRFLVGANTGELFF.

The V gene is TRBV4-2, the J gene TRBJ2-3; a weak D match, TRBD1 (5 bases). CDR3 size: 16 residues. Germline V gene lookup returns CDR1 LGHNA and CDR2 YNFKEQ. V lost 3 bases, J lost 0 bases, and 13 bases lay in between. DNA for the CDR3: TGTGCCAGCAGCCAGGAGACAGATCCTAGCACAGATACGCAGTATTTT. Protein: CASSQETDPSTDTQYF.

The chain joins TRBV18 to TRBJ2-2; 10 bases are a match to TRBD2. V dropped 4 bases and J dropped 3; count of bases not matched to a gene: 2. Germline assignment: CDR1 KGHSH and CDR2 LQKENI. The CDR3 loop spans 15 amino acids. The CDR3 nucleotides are TGTGCCAGCTCACGTACTAGCGGGGACACCGGGGAGCTGTTTTTT. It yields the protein CASSRTSGDTGELFF.

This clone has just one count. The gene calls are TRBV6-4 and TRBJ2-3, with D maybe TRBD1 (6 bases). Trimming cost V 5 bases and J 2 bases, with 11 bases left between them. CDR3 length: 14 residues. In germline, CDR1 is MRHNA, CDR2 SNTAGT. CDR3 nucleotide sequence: TGTGCCAGCAGTTCCGGGACATTCACAGATACGCAGTATTTT. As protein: CASSSGTFTDTQYF.